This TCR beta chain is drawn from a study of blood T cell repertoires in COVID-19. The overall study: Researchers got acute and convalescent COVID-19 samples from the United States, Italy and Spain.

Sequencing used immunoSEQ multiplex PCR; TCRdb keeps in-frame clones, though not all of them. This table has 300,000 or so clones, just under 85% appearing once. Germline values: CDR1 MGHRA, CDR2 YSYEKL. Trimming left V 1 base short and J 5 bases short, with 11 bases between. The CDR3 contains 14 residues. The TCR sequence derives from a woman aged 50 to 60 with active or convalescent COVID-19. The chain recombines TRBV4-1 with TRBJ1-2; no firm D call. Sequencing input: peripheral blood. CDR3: CASSQGSPWYGYTF. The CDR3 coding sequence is TGCGCCAGCAGCCAAGGGAGCCCATGGTATGGCTACACCTTC.